This T cell receptor (beta chain) was sequenced for a study of shared clonotypes between healthy human individuals. General study points: Blood alone was sampled, and tissue repertoires likely differ.

All donors were healthy HIV-negative adults lacking recent acute infections or vaccinations. Note on this clone: Its antigen is currently unknown.

Libraries were prepared by immunoSEQ multiplex PCR; TCRdb keeps only in-frame clonotypes and omits some of them. This sample has fewer than 3 million clones, with approximately 90% found just once. V gave up 5 bases and J gave up 4 bases; unmatched junction bases: 2. The CDR3 runs 15 residues. Looked up from germline, CDR1 is SNHLY and CDR2 is FYNNEI. The specimen sequenced was naive CD4+ T cells from PBMCs. The subset: CD45RA+ positively selected. The rearrangement joins TRBV2 to TRBJ2-5, with 15 bases identical to TRBD2. This TCR was recovered from a man aged 18 to 29 in good health. Some clones in this sample may be carry-over from other donors' samples. In DNA form, the CDR3 reads TGTGCCAGCAGTCCGGGACTAGCGGGAGGAGAGACCCAGTACTTC. It yields the protein CASSPGLAGGETQYF. Based on the CDR3 plus reference TRBV2 and TRBJ2-5, the full variable domain is EPEVTQTPSHQVTQMGQEVILRCVPISNHLYFYWYRQILGQKVEFLVSFYNNEISEKSEIFDDQFSVERPDGSNFTLKIRSTKLEDSAMYFCASSPGLAGGETQYFGPGTRLLVL.